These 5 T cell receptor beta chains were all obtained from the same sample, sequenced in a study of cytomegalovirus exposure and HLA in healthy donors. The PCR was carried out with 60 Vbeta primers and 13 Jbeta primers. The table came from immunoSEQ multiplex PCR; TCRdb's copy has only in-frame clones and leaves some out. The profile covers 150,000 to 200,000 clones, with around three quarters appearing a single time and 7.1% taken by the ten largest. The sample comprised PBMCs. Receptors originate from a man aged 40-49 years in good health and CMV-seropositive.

CDR3 in amino acids: CAWSVGQGASGELFF. The CDR3 DNA sequence: TGTGCCTGGAGTGTAGGGCAGGGGGCTTCCGGGGAGCTGTTTTTT. The chain has TRBV30 and TRBJ2-2; TRBD1 agrees at 8 bases. Per germline, CDR1 GTSNPN and CDR2 SVGIG (reference sequence). V trimming: 0 bases; J trimming: 6 bases; junction bases outside the gene matches: 6. This CDR3 has 15 residues.

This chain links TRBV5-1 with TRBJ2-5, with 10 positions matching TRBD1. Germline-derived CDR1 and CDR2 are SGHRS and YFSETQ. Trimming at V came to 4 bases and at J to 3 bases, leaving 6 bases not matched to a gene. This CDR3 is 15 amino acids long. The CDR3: CASSLPGTGEETQYF. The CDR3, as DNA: TGCGCCAGCAGCCTACCCGGGACAGGGGAAGAGACCCAGTACTTC.

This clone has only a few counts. CDR3 nucleotide sequence: TGTGCCAGCAGTCAGACAGCCCGGGTTTACTATGGCTACACCTTC. Translating it yields CASSQTARVYYGYTF. The chain carries TRBV27 and TRBJ1-2, with D perhaps TRBD1 (5 bases). With 5 bases removed from V and 3 bases from J, the gap between germline ends came to 16 bases. The CDR3 extends over 15 amino acids. Germline CDR1 is MNHEY and CDR2 is SMNVEV (reference sequence).

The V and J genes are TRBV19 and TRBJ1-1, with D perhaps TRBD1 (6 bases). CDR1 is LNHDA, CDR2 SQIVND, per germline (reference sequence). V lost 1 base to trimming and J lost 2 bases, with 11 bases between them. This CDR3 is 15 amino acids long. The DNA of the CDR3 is TGTGCCAGTAGTATAGCTGCACAGGGAAACACTGAAGCTTTCTTT. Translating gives CASSIAAQGNTEAFF.

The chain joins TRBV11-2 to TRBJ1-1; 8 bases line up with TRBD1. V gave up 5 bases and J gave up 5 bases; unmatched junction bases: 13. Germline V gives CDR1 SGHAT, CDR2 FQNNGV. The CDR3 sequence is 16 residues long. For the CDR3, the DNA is TGTGCCAGCAGCCCATTGCCCGGGACAGGAAAAACTGAAGCTTTCTTT. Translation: CASSPLPGTGKTEAFF.